This T cell receptor (beta chain) was recorded in a study of vaccination and CD4 T cells after COVID-19. The treatment was: roughly 10-day PBMC culture with coronavirus spike peptide pools or control peptides (ViraFEST assay). The unexposed donor provided CD4+ T cells, which were taken before the COVID-19 pandemic (2011-2018). Germline V gives CDR1 SGHAT, CDR2 FQNNGV. This CDR3 has 16 amino acids. Trimming removed 1 base from V and 0 bases from J; junction bases left unmatched: 5. At the Johns Hopkins FTIC core, DNA taken from cultured CD4+ T cells was sequenced by way of the Oncomine TCR Beta short-read assay. TCRdb re-called the PCR reads through MiXCR, storing one row per CDR3 protein. There are 8,000 or so distinct CDR3 sequences in the sample; 30% to 40% occur only once, and 20% lies in the top ten. A note on this clonotype: Its antigen remains unknown.

This receptor was identified in a human donor in good health. The V and J genes are TRBV11-2 and TRBJ1-1; TRBD1 aligns across 7 bases. Material for sequencing was CD4+ T cells from blood, cultured in vitro. The CDR3 coding sequence is TGTGCCAGCAGCTTAGGGGACAGAGACATGAACACTGAAGCTTTCTTT. This gives the protein CASSLGDRDMNTEAFF.